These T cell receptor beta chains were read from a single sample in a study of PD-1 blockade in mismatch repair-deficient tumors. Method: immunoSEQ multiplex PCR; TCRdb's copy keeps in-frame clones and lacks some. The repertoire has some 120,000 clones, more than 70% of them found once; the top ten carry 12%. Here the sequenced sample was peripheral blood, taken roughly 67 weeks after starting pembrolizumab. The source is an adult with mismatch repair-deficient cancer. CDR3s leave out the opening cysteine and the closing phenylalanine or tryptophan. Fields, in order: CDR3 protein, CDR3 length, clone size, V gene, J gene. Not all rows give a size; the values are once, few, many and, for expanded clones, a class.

CDR3 protein: ASRSGVTGELF
CDR3 length: 11
clone size: .
V gene: TRBV11-3
J gene: TRBJ2-2

CDR3 protein: ASSRVDRVSETQY
CDR3 length: 13
clone size: .
V gene: TRBV4-1
J gene: TRBJ2-5

CDR3 protein: TSSHVQATEAF
CDR3 length: 11
clone size: .
V gene: TRBV1
J gene: TRBJ1-1

CDR3 protein: ASSSDSAQQTQY
CDR3 length: 12
clone size: .
V gene: TRBV28
J gene: TRBJ2-5

CDR3 protein: AWSPTENTGELF
CDR3 length: 12
clone size: .
V gene: TRBV30
J gene: TRBJ2-2

CDR3 protein: ASGLEGREQY
CDR3 length: 10
clone size: .
V gene: TRBV12-5
J gene: TRBJ2-7

CDR3 protein: ASSGAYNEQF
CDR3 length: 10
clone size: .
V gene: TRBV9
J gene: TRBJ2-1

CDR3 protein: ASSLFGSLGDGYT
CDR3 length: 13
clone size: .
V gene: TRBV5-8
J gene: TRBJ1-2

CDR3 protein: ASSLSSAGRTGELF
CDR3 length: 14
clone size: .
V gene: TRBV7-9
J gene: TRBJ2-2

CDR3 protein: ASIPDRGSTDTQY
CDR3 length: 13
clone size: once
V gene: TRBV5-1
J gene: TRBJ2-3

CDR3 protein: ASSLVGGGRGEAF
CDR3 length: 13
clone size: .
V gene: TRBV11-2
J gene: TRBJ1-1

CDR3 protein: AIRIAGVNEQF
CDR3 length: 11
clone size: .
V gene: TRBV10-3
J gene: TRBJ2-1

CDR3 protein: ASSISGDRATYEQY
CDR3 length: 14
clone size: .
V gene: TRBV19
J gene: TRBJ2-7

CDR3 protein: ASSLSGRWSDTQY
CDR3 length: 13
clone size: .
V gene: TRBV13
J gene: TRBJ2-3

CDR3 protein: ASSSPAAGGGNEQF
CDR3 length: 14
clone size: .
V gene: TRBV13
J gene: TRBJ2-1

CDR3 protein: ASSRPQETQY
CDR3 length: 10
clone size: .
V gene: TRBV6-5
J gene: TRBJ2-5

CDR3 protein: ASSFRENEQF
CDR3 length: 10
clone size: .
V gene: TRBV5-1
J gene: TRBJ2-1

CDR3 protein: ASSLAKAGGYNEQF
CDR3 length: 14
clone size: .
V gene: TRBV28
J gene: TRBJ2-1

CDR3 protein: ASSPLGTGAAGELF
CDR3 length: 14
clone size: .
V gene: TRBV18
J gene: TRBJ2-2

CDR3 protein: ASSVGRGDEKLF
CDR3 length: 12
clone size: .
V gene: TRBV9
J gene: TRBJ1-4

CDR3 protein: ASSRPGQGGSEQY
CDR3 length: 13
clone size: .
V gene: TRBV7-9
J gene: TRBJ2-7

CDR3 protein: ASSPTGGPNYGYT
CDR3 length: 13
clone size: .
V gene: TRBV7-2
J gene: TRBJ1-2

CDR3 protein: ASSQRQGPNQPQH
CDR3 length: 13
clone size: .
V gene: TRBV4-1
J gene: TRBJ1-5

CDR3 protein: ASSLFFSTGQGADTQY
CDR3 length: 16
clone size: .
V gene: TRBV27
J gene: TRBJ2-3

CDR3 protein: ASSPEGSYEQY
CDR3 length: 11
clone size: .
V gene: TRBV7-9
J gene: TRBJ2-7

CDR3 protein: ASSLSKSGPMNTEAF
CDR3 length: 15
clone size: .
V gene: TRBV27
J gene: TRBJ1-1

CDR3 protein: ASSLWGGGTDTQY
CDR3 length: 13
clone size: .
V gene: TRBV7-2
J gene: TRBJ2-3

CDR3 protein: ASSELISGDGYT
CDR3 length: 12
clone size: .
V gene: TRBV10-2
J gene: TRBJ1-2

CDR3 protein: ASSAGDRQGRPNYGYT
CDR3 length: 16
clone size: .
V gene: TRBV9
J gene: TRBJ1-2

CDR3 protein: ASSQAGARGQGTQY
CDR3 length: 14
clone size: .
V gene: TRBV4-1
J gene: TRBJ2-3

CDR3 protein: ASSQADRGPTYGYT
CDR3 length: 14
clone size: few
V gene: TRBV4-1
J gene: TRBJ1-2

CDR3 protein: ASSDKATNEKLF
CDR3 length: 12
clone size: .
V gene: TRBV6-4
J gene: TRBJ1-4

CDR3 protein: ASSQARGSSYEQY
CDR3 length: 13
clone size: .
V gene: TRBV4-3
J gene: TRBJ2-7

CDR3 protein: ASSVEGGLAGVQETQY
CDR3 length: 16
clone size: .
V gene: TRBV9
J gene: TRBJ2-5

CDR3 protein: AISESKRSYEQY
CDR3 length: 12
clone size: .
V gene: TRBV10-3
J gene: TRBJ2-7

CDR3 protein: ASSFRALVETQY
CDR3 length: 12
clone size: .
V gene: TRBV11-2
J gene: TRBJ2-5

CDR3 protein: ASSYWSGIPRELF
CDR3 length: 13
clone size: .
V gene: TRBV6-5
J gene: TRBJ2-2

CDR3 protein: ASRLHGRGPGGYT
CDR3 length: 13
clone size: .
V gene: TRBV12-2
J gene: TRBJ1-2

CDR3 protein: ASSRPGRDKY
CDR3 length: 10
clone size: once
V gene: TRBV4-1
J gene: TRBJ2-7

CDR3 protein: ASSLVQDRFAYEQY
CDR3 length: 14
clone size: .
V gene: TRBV7-9
J gene: TRBJ2-7

CDR3 protein: ASSPLQGRLYNEQF
CDR3 length: 14
clone size: .
V gene: TRBV28
J gene: TRBJ2-1

CDR3 protein: ASSHNDRINEKLF
CDR3 length: 13
clone size: once
V gene: TRBV27
J gene: TRBJ1-4

CDR3 protein: ASSYSNLGGQF
CDR3 length: 11
clone size: .
V gene: TRBV6-5
J gene: TRBJ2-1

CDR3 protein: ASSLAGQQNTEAF
CDR3 length: 13
clone size: .
V gene: TRBV5-4
J gene: TRBJ1-1

CDR3 protein: ARSLGPPYFNQPQH
CDR3 length: 14
clone size: .
V gene: TRBV5-3
J gene: TRBJ1-5

CDR3 protein: ASSVQQGNTGELF
CDR3 length: 13
clone size: .
V gene: TRBV9
J gene: TRBJ2-2

CDR3 protein: ASSVAAATSYEQY
CDR3 length: 13
clone size: .
V gene: TRBV9
J gene: TRBJ2-7

CDR3 protein: ASSLRTGTENTEAF
CDR3 length: 14
clone size: .
V gene: TRBV11-2
J gene: TRBJ1-1